This T cell receptor (beta chain) was obtained from a study of blood T cells in healthy people across ages. Study background: The template switching approach captured approximately one barcoded beta molecule for every two T cells.

Trimming pared 4 bases from V and 6 bases from J, leaving 13 bases between. CDR3 length: 14 residues. Germline V gives CDR1 MNHEY, CDR2 SMNVEV (reference sequence). Isolation recovered at least 6.5 million PBMCs from every sample. A sample-barcoded 5' primer and a J-beta primer mix were used in a second PCR of roughly 7 to 11 cycles. Every individual sample yielded 2.5 million or more paired-end reads (each containing CDR3). TCRdb fed the 5' RACE reads into MiXCR, producing one record per CDR3 protein. The table records about 2 million distinct CDR3 sequences, approximately 50% of them present only once.

Sequenced: blood. The clonotype comes from a woman in her thirties or forties in good health. V gene TRBV27 combines with J gene TRBJ2-1; D gene ambiguous. CDR3 DNA sequence: TGTGCCAGCAGTTCCTCATCCCCGGTCAATGAGCAGTTCTTC. Protein: CASSSSSPVNEQFF.